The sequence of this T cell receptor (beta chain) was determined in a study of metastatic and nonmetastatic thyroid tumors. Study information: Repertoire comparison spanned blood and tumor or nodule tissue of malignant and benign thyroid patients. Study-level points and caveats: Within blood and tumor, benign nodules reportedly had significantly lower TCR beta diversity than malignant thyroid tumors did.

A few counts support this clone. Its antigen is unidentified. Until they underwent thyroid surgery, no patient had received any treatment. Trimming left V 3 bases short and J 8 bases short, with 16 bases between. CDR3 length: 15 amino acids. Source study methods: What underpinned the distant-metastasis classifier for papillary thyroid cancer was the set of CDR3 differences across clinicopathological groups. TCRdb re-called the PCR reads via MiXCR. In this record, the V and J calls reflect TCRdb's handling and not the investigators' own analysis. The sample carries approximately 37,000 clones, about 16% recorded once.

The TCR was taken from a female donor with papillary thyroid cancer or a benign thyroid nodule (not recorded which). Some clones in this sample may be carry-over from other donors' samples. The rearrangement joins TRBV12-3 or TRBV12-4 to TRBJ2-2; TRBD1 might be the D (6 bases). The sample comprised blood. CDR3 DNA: TGTGCCAGCAGTTTGTCAGGGGCTGATGCAGGGGAGCTGTTTTTT. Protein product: CASSLSGADAGELFF.